Each of the 16 T cell receptor beta chains below was sequenced from the same sample in a study of CD8 T cells in ankylosing spondylitis. TCRdb processed the 5' RACE reads anew with MiXCR; each CDR3 protein has one entry. The sample lists around 250,000 distinct CDR3 sequences; around 10% were seen once. The sample consisted of blood, either unsorted or a sorted T cell fraction (not recorded which). The source of these receptors is a male donor with ankylosing spondylitis or in good health (not recorded which).

The table lists this clonotype with many counts. The V and J genes are TRBV10-3 and TRBJ2-7; a weak D match, TRBD1 (6 bases). There are 13 residues in the CDR3. CDR1 and CDR2 from the germline V gene are ENHRY and SYGVKD. V dropped 6 bases and J dropped 2 bases, with 11 bases sitting between them. Here the CDR3 reads CAISRQETYEQYF. The CDR3 region has the DNA TGTGCCATCAGCAGACAGGAGACCTACGAGCAGTACTTC.

This clonotype has just a few counts. This chain connects TRBV3-1 to TRBJ2-7; D may be TRBD2 (5 bases). The V end lost 7 bases, the J end lost 4 bases, and 17 bases lay between the germline ends. Germline CDR1 is LGHDT and CDR2 is YNNKEL (reference sequence). This CDR3 contains 14 residues. The CDR3 loop is CASTPAAGSYEQYF. Written as DNA, the CDR3 is TGTGCCAGCACCCCGGCGGCGGGTTCTTACGAGCAGTACTTC.

The V call is TRBV11-2, the J call TRBJ2-1, with a weak D call TRBD1 (5 bases). The CDR3 has 16 residues. With 1 base removed from V and 4 bases from J, the gap between germline ends came to 14 bases. Germline CDR1 SGHAT, CDR2 FQNNGV. The CDR3 is CASSLGATELYNEQFF. The CDR3 nucleotides read TGTGCCAGCAGCTTAGGCGCGACAGAACTATACAATGAGCAGTTCTTC.

In this sample, this clonotype turned up once. The chain carries TRBV20-1 and TRBJ2-4, with D unclear. Germline-derived CDR1 and CDR2 are DFQATT and SNEGSKA (reference sequence). This CDR3 has 14 residues. The V gene lost 0 bases and the J gene lost 6 bases, with 12 bases spanning the gap. The CDR3 region is CSARDGIWGNIQYF. In DNA form, the CDR3 reads TGCAGTGCTAGAGATGGGATCTGGGGAAACATTCAGTACTTC.

This clonotype showed up many times. The rearrangement uses TRBV20-1 and TRBJ2-7; the match to TRBD1 covers 10 bases. Germline-derived CDR1 and CDR2 are DFQATT and SNEGSKA (reference sequence). CDR3 length: 15 residues. The junction had 4 bases not matched to a gene; V was cut back by 0 bases and J by 2 bases. CDR3 coding DNA: TGCAGTGCTAGAGATTTAGGACAGGGGGCCTACGAGCAGTACTTC. It yields the protein CSARDLGQGAYEQYF.

This clonotype appeared a few times. This chain links TRBV6-2 or TRBV6-3 with TRBJ2-1, with TRBD2 as a possible D gene (6 bases). Germline loops: CDR1 MNHEY, CDR2 SVGEGT. This CDR3 comprises 12 residues. Trimming stripped 6 bases from V and 8 bases from J, with 11 bases between. The chain's CDR3 is CASSKLAHEQFF. CDR3 coding DNA: TGTGCCAGCAGCAAGCTAGCGCATGAGCAGTTCTTC.

This clonotype has a handful of counts. The rearrangement uses TRBV5-1 and TRBJ2-7; the D call may be TRBD1 or TRBD2 (5 bases each). The V end lost 0 bases, the J end lost 0 bases, and 10 bases lay between the germline ends. The CDR3 runs to 15 residues. Germline V CDR1 and CDR2: SGHRS, YFSETQ. The CDR3 nucleotides read TGCGCCAGCAGCTTGGAGGGACGGTCCTCCTACGAGCAGTACTTC. This encodes CASSLEGRSSYEQYF.

At least ten counts were recorded for this clonotype. As DNA, the CDR3 is TGTGCCAGCAGTTACGGGACTAGGGGCTACACCTTC. This sequence encodes CASSYGTRGYTF. V and J are TRBV6-6 and TRBJ1-2, with D perhaps TRBD1 (5 bases). CDR1 is MNHNY, CDR2 SVGAGI, per germline (reference sequence). Trimming shortened V by 2 bases and J by 8 bases, and 9 bases separated the two germline ends. The CDR3 is 12 amino acids.

This clonotype was seen a few times. V and J are TRBV27 and TRBJ1-1; 7 bases align to TRBD1. Germline V lookup: CDR1 MNHEY, CDR2 SMNVEV (reference sequence). Germline trimming cut 6 bases from V and 0 bases from J; bases unmatched to any gene: 10. This CDR3 is built from 16 residues. CDR3 nucleotide sequence: TGTGCCAGCAGACTTCGGGCCGACAGGGTGAACACTGAAGCTTTCTTT. Translating it yields CASRLRADRVNTEAFF.

Only one count was recorded for this clonotype. This may be a read error, as it is one base from a much larger clone. The V call is TRBV3-1, the J call TRBJ2-1; D not resolved. Germline-derived CDR1 and CDR2 are LGHDT and YNNKEL (reference sequence). This CDR3 has 14 amino acids. The CDR3 protein is CASSQDVGYTEQFF. The CDR3 DNA reads TGTGCCAGCAGCCAAGACGTGGGGTACACTGAGCAGTTCTTC.

This clonotype has ten or more counts. The gene calls are TRBV6-5 and TRBJ2-4; 10 bases agree with TRBD1. The CDR3 is made up of 16 amino acids. The trim removed 0 bases at V and 8 bases at J, leaving 7 bases unmatched. Germline V gene lookup returns CDR1 MNHEY and CDR2 SVGAGI. The DNA of the CDR3 is TGTGCCAGCAGTTACTCGTGGGGGACAGGGGCGGACATTCAGTACTTC. Translation gives CASSYSWGTGADIQYF.

This clonotype has at least ten counts. CDR3 sequence reads: CASSSSGGSPLHF. CDR3 DNA: TGCGCCAGCAGCAGTAGTGGGGGCTCACCCCTCCACTTT. This chain connects TRBV5-1 to TRBJ1-6; maybe TRBD1 (6 bases). V was shortened by 4 bases and J by 10 bases, with 12 bases between the two germline ends. The CDR3 sequence is 13 residues long. Germline lookup yields CDR1 SGHRS and CDR2 YFSETQ.

The chain joins TRBV5-1 to TRBJ2-2, with D perhaps TRBD2 (6 bases). Germline assignment: CDR1 SGHRS and CDR2 YFSETQ. V was shortened by 3 bases and J by 5 bases, with 17 bases between the two germline ends. The CDR3 consists of 16 residues. The CDR3 spells CASSYNAAGRTGELFF. The CDR3 region has the DNA TGCGCCAGCAGCTACAATGCGGCGGGGAGAACCGGGGAGCTGTTTTTT.

There are many counts of this clonotype. This sequence joins TRBV3-1 and TRBJ2-3; D unresolved. The germline V gene has CDR1 LGHDT and CDR2 YNNKEL (reference sequence). This CDR3 spans 11 amino acids. V was clipped by 5 bases and J by 5 bases, with 5 bases between them. CDR3 sequence (DNA): TGTGCCAGCAGCTCAGGAGATACGCAGTATTTT. Translating it yields CASSSGDTQYF.

The V call is TRBV5-1, the J call TRBJ2-2, with TRBD2 matching 9 bases. Per the germline V gene, CDR1 is SGHRS and CDR2 is YFSETQ. The CDR3 extends over 17 amino acids. V was pared by 0 bases and J by 5 bases, with 8 bases of the junction left unmatched. The CDR3, as DNA: TGCGCCAGCAGCTTGGACCTTCTAGCGGGGAGGACCGGGGAGCTGTTTTTT. Its translation: CASSLDLLAGRTGELFF.

This clonotype was counted many times. V is TRBV12-3 or TRBV12-4 and J is TRBJ2-1, with D hard to call. V was clipped by 3 bases and J by 8 bases, with 14 bases between them. The CDR3 is made up of 14 amino acids. CDR3 region: CASSFVVGVDEQFF. The CDR3 nucleotides read TGTGCCAGCAGTTTCGTCGTGGGTGTAGATGAGCAGTTCTTC.